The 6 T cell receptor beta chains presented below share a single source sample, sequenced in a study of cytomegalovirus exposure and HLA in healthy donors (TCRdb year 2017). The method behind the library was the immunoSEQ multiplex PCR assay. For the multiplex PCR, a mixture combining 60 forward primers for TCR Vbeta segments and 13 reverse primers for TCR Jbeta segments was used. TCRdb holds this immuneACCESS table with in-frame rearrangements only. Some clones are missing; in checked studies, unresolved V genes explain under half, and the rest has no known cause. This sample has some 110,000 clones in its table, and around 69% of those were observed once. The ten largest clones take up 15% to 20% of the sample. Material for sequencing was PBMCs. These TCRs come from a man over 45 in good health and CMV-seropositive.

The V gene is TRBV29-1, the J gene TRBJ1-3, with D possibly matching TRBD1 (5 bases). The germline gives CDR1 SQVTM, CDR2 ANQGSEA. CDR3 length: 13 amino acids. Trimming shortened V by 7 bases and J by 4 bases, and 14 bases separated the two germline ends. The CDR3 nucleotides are TGCAGCGCGATCCGGGACTTAGGAAACACCATATATTTT. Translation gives CSAIRDLGNTIYF.

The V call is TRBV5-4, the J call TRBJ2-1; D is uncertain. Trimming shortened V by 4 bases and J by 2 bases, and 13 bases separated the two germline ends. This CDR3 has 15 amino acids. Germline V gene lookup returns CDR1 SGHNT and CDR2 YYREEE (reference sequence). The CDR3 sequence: CASSSPKYTYNEQFF. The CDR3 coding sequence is TGTGCCAGCAGCAGCCCGAAATATACCTACAATGAGCAGTTCTTC.

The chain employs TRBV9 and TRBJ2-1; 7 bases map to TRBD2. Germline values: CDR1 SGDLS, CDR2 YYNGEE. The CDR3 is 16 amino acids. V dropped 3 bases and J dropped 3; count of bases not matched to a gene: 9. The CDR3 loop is CASSERRVAGYNEQFF. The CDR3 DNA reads TGTGCCAGCAGCGAAAGGAGGGTAGCGGGCTACAATGAGCAGTTCTTC. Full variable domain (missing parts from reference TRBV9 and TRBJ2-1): DSGVTQTPKHLITATGQRVTLRCSPRSGDLSVYWYQQSLDQGLQFLIQYYNGEERAKGNILERFSAQQFPDLHSELNLSSLELGDSALYFCASSERRVAGYNEQFFGPGTRLTVL.

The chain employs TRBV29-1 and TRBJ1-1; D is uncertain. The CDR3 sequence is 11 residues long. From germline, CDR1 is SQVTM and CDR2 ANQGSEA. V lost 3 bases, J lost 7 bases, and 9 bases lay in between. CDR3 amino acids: CSVDFLGEAFF. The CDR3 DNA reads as TGCAGCGTTGATTTCCTCGGTGAAGCTTTCTTT. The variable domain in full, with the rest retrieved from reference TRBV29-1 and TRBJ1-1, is SAVISQKPSRDICQRGTSLTIQCQVDSQVTMMFWYRQQPGQSLTLIATANQGSEATYESGFVIDKFPISRPNLTFSTLTVSNMSPEDSSIYLCSVDFLGEAFFGQGTRLTVV.

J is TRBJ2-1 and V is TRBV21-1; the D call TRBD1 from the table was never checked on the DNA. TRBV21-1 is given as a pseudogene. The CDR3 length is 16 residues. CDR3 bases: TGTGCCAGCAGCCGCCTCGGGACAGGCCCCTACAATGAGCAGTTCTTC. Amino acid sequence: CASSRLGTGPYNEQFF.

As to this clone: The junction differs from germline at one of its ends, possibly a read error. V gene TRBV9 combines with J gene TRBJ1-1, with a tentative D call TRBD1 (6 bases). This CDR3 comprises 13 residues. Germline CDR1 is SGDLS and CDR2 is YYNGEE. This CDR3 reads CASGVRDTSEAFF. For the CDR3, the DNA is TGTGCCAGCGGCGTTAGGGACACCTCTGAAGCTTTCTTT.